These 16 T cell receptor beta chains were all obtained from the same sample, sequenced in a study of cytotoxic CD8 clonotypes in ibrutinib-treated CLL. The repertoire was sequenced with immunoSEQ multiplex PCR; TCRdb's copy has only in-frame clones and lacks some. The table records just over 45,000 clones, less than 70% of them present only once. The source was PBMCs, collected after 12 months of ibrutinib treatment. The source of these receptors is a human donor with chronic lymphocytic leukemia.

This clone was observed at least ten times. The chain recombines TRBV2 with TRBJ2-2; no definite D call. V was shortened by 8 bases and J by 0 bases, with 13 bases between the two germline ends. This CDR3 has 15 amino acids. Germline V lookup: CDR1 SNHLY, CDR2 FYNNEI. The CDR3 region is CASRRATTNTGELFF. The CDR3 DNA is TGTGCCAGCCGACGGGCCACCACGAACACCGGGGAGCTGTTTTTT.

The chain carries TRBV5-6 and TRBJ2-4, with TRBD2 identical over 8 bases. This CDR3 region has 15 residues. Germline CDR1 SGHDT, CDR2 YYEEEE. Germline trimming cut 4 bases from V and 2 bases from J; bases unmatched to any gene: 5. CDR3 amino acids: CASSPGLETKNIQYF. The CDR3 DNA sequence: TGTGCCAGCAGCCCGGGACTAGAGACCAAAAACATTCAGTACTTC.

V and J are TRBV9 and TRBJ2-7, with D perhaps given as TRBD1 or TRBD2 (5 bases each). Trimming removed 4 bases from V and 2 bases from J, with 10 bases in between. Germline V gene data show CDR1 as SGDLS and CDR2 as YYNGEE. The CDR3 has 13 amino acids. The CDR3 nucleotides are TGTGCCAGCAGCCGGGACGGAGCCTACGAGCAGTACTTC. It specifies CASSRDGAYEQYF.

This clone occurred a few times. The chain has TRBV19 and TRBJ1-5; TRBD1 matches at 7 bases. The V gene's germline CDR1 is LNHDA and CDR2 SQIVND (reference sequence). The CDR3 runs to 15 residues. Trimming took 6 bases from V and 1 from J; bases not matched to a gene: 6. DNA of the CDR3: TGTGCCAGTAGGGGAACAGGGGCAAGCAATCAGCCCCAGCATTTT. It yields the protein CASRGTGASNQPQHF.

This clone showed up just once. CDR3 sequence (DNA): TGCGCCAGCAGCCCCCGGGTTAGCGGGGTTGGGGAAGAGACCCAGTACTTC. Translating it yields CASSPRVSGVGEETQYF. This sequence joins TRBV4-1 and TRBJ2-5, with 8 bases that match TRBD2. This CDR3 comprises 17 residues. CDR1 is MGHRA and CDR2 is YSYEKL in the germline V gene. The junction had 13 bases not matched to a gene; V was cut back by 4 bases and J by 3 bases.

The chain combines TRBV7-8 with TRBJ2-6; weak D call: TRBD2 (5 bases). The V gene lost 8 bases and the J gene lost 0 bases, with 14 bases spanning the gap. This CDR3 region has 16 residues. CDR1 is SGHVS, CDR2 FQNEAQ, per germline. CDR3 sequence reads: CASRDPYNSGANVLTF. The CDR3 region has the DNA TGTGCCAGCCGGGATCCTTACAACTCTGGGGCCAACGTCCTGACTTTC.

The chain has TRBV5-6 and TRBJ2-7; 9 nucleotides agree with TRBD1. The trim removed 0 bases at V and 3 bases at J, leaving 4 bases unmatched. CDR1 and CDR2 from the germline V gene are SGHDT and YYEEEE. This CDR3 contains 15 residues. The CDR3 reads CASSLGWTGDYEQYF. The CDR3 DNA reads as TGTGCCAGCAGCTTGGGCTGGACAGGGGACTACGAGCAGTACTTC.

V and J are TRBV11-2 and TRBJ2-5; TRBD1 aligns across 8 bases. Germline-derived CDR1 and CDR2 are SGHAT and FQNNGV. Unmatched junction bases numbered 3, after V lost 5 bases and J lost 4 bases. This CDR3 is 13 amino acids long. The CDR3 region is CASSRDRGETQYF. CDR3 DNA: TGTGCCAGCAGCCGTGACAGGGGAGAGACCCAGTACTTC.

This chain joins TRBV15 and TRBJ1-2, with D possibly TRBD1 on 6 matching bases. The CDR3 has 14 residues. CDR1 and CDR2 from the germline V gene are LNHNV and YYDKDF (reference sequence). The ends were cut back, 0 bases at V and 8 bases at J, with 13 bases in the middle. CDR3 sequence reads: CATSREGGLEGYTF. As DNA, the CDR3 is TGTGCCACCAGCAGAGAGGGGGGCCTCGAAGGCTACACCTTC.

The chain uses TRBV2 and TRBJ1-1; possible D gene TRBD1, 6 bases. CDR1 is SNHLY and CDR2 is FYNNEI in the germline V gene. V lost 6 bases and J lost 3, with 20 bases in between. The CDR3 runs to 16 residues. In DNA form, the CDR3 reads TGTGCCAGCAGCGAGCAGGGGCCGAGGAGAGACACTGAAGCTTTCTTT. It is translated as CASSEQGPRRDTEAFF.

The chain carries TRBV6-6 and TRBJ2-5; 8 positions match TRBD2. CDR1 MNHNY and CDR2 SVGAGI come from the germline V gene (reference sequence). V lost 9 bases to trimming and J lost 5 bases; unmatched junction nucleotides: 2. The CDR3 loop spans 11 amino acids. CDR3 sequence: CASSGKETQYF. The CDR3 nucleotides are TGTGCCAGTAGCGGGAAGGAGACCCAGTACTTC.

The rearrangement uses TRBV4-2 and TRBJ1-5; D is unresolved. Deletions cut 0 bases from V and 5 bases from J, with 11 bases between. Germline CDR1 is LGHNA and CDR2 is YNFKEQ. The CDR3 loop spans 15 amino acids. The CDR3, as DNA: TGTGCCAGCAGCCAAGATTCGACTGGTGATCAGCCCCAGCATTTT. Its protein is CASSQDSTGDQPQHF.

This chain's CDR3 is CASSPPWGRSYEQYF. CDR3 sequence (DNA): TGTGCCAGCTCACCACCTTGGGGGCGCAGCTACGAGCAGTACTTC. The chain employs TRBV18 and TRBJ2-7, with a tentative D call TRBD1 (6 bases). This CDR3 has 15 amino acids. The ends were cut back, 0 bases at V and 3 bases at J, with 12 bases in the middle. The germline gives CDR1 KGHSH, CDR2 LQKENI. Drawing the rest from reference TRBV18 and TRBJ2-7, the complete variable domain is NAGVMQNPRHLVRRRGQEARLRCSPMKGHSHVYWYRQLPEEGLKFMVYLQKENIIDESGMPKERFSAEFPKEGPSILRIQQVVRGDSAAYFCASSPPWGRSYEQYFGPGTRLTVT.

This clone was seen just once. CDR3 DNA: TGTGCCAGCAGCTTACCCGAACAGGGGAGGGGCTACACCTTC. Its protein is CASSLPEQGRGYTF. The J gene is TRBJ1-2, the V gene TRBV11-2; 7 bases fit TRBD1. The CDR3 runs to 14 residues. Germline V gene data show CDR1 as SGHAT and CDR2 as FQNNGV. V lost 2 bases, J lost 8 bases, and 8 bases stayed unmatched.

The J gene is TRBJ1-4, the V gene TRBV6-6; the D gene is possibly TRBD1 (5 bases). Germline V CDR1 and CDR2: MNHNY, SVGAGI (reference sequence). Between the trimmed V and J ends, which lost 6 bases and 4 bases, there was a span of 15 bases. The CDR3 has 15 residues. CDR3 DNA: TGTGCCAGCAGAAAAGGGGCGGGGAATAATGAAAAACTGTTTTTT. Its protein is CASRKGAGNNEKLFF.

The chain's CDR3 is CASSPSGGGTDTQYF. In DNA form, the CDR3 reads TGTGCCAGCAGCCCCAGCGGGGGGGGCACAGATACGCAGTATTTT. The chain links TRBV9 to TRBJ2-3; 10 nucleotides agree with TRBD2. This CDR3 contains 15 residues. V lost 4 bases to trimming and J lost 1 base; unmatched junction nucleotides: 3. CDR1 and CDR2 from the germline V gene are SGDLS and YYNGEE.